This TCR beta chain was recovered during a study of blood T cell repertoires in COVID-19. Original analysis: Nucleated cell number was recorded as an estimate derived from reference gene primer amplification. This table comes from immunoSEQ multiplex PCR, and its TCRdb copy is limited to in-frame clones, with some not included. Clone size and V and J calls were adopted from that table, with D and trimming inferred from the DNA. The table includes about 140,000 clones, 80% to 90% detected once. This CDR3 is built from 17 residues. J gave up 7 bases and V 2 bases, and 14 bases lay outside the gene matches. Germline CDR1 and CDR2: SNHLY and FYNNEI.

The TCR was taken from a woman aged 55 to 70 with acute or convalescent COVID-19. The sequenced material came from peripheral blood. The chain joins TRBV2 to TRBJ2-1; TRBD1 matches 7 bases. Here the CDR3 reads CASSESRWDRVLNEQFF. DNA of the CDR3: TGTGCCAGCAGTGAATCTAGATGGGACAGAGTCCTTAATGAGCAGTTCTTC.